The TCR beta chain described here comes from a study of T-cell memory formation after mild COVID-19. Study in general: Largely donor-specific sequence clusters came from a couple of donors.

TCRdb redid the calling of the 5' RACE reads with MiXCR, one entry per CDR3 protein. The sample shows about 340,000 distinct CDR3 sequences, around a fifth of them seen only once. General study results and limits: Proof of SARS-CoV-2 specificity was absent for the second-wave clones that crested on day 37. For contracting clones, CD4+ ones sat mainly in CM and EM, CD8+ in EMRA. The study detected some responding clones in pre-infection memory, suggesting cross-reactive memory joined.

The CDR3 contains 12 residues. Trimming shortened V by 6 bases and J by 0 bases, and 2 bases separated the two germline ends. At least ten counts were recorded for this clonotype. The antigen is unknown. Sequencing used PBMCs or a T cell subset sorted from them (not recorded which). The TCR sequence derives from a man aged 18-30 years who had mild COVID-19 (a few samples of this study predate the infection). Cell type and time point are not known. The chain recombines TRBV12-3 or TRBV12-4 with TRBJ2-2, with unresolved D. In nucleotides, the CDR3 is TGTGCCAGCAGCCCGAACACCGGGGAGCTGTTTTTT. It codes for CASSPNTGELFF.